The 7 T cell receptor beta chains given below trace back to one sample, sequenced in a study of identical twins. Each CDR3 protein is one row after TCRdb ran MiXCR on the 5' RACE reads. The table includes around 670,000 distinct CDR3 sequences, roughly 6.2% detected once. Sequenced material: naive T cells sorted from blood. The receptors were gathered from a man aged 18 to 29 in good health.

This clonotype occurred a few times. This chain links TRBV3-1 with TRBJ2-1, with D uncertain. Trimming removed 0 bases at V and 8 bases at J, with 8 bases between. CDR3 length equals 13 residues. CDR1 and CDR2 from the germline V gene are LGHDT and YNNKEL (reference sequence). This CDR3 reads CASSQDFNHEQFF. The CDR3, as DNA: TGTGCCAGCAGCCAAGATTTCAACCATGAGCAGTTCTTC.

This clonotype was detected ten times or more. V is TRBV4-2 and J is TRBJ2-3; TRBD2 agrees at 11 bases. CDR3 length equals 17 residues. Germline V gene lookup returns CDR1 LGHNA and CDR2 YNFKEQ. Trimming took 1 base from V and 0 from J; bases not matched to a gene: 3. The CDR3 protein is CASSQARTSGSTDTQYF. In nucleotides, the CDR3 is TGTGCCAGCAGCCAAGCCCGGACTAGCGGGAGCACAGATACGCAGTATTTT.

This clonotype was recorded at least ten times. The chain recombines TRBV4-2 with TRBJ1-5; D unclear. The CDR3 consists of 12 residues. V was trimmed by 1 base and J by 5 bases, leaving 3 bases between them. From germline, CDR1 is LGHNA and CDR2 YNFKEQ. The CDR3 sequence is CASSQGDQPQHF. CDR3 coding DNA: TGTGCCAGCAGCCAAGGGGATCAGCCCCAGCATTTT.

The rearrangement joins TRBV4-3 to TRBJ2-1, with D tentatively TRBD2 (5 bases). Germline V CDR1 and CDR2: LGHNA, YSLEER. The V and J ends lost 0 bases and 5 bases respectively, with 17 bases between them. The length of the CDR3 is 17 residues. CDR3 sequence reads: CASSQDQAVRGDNEQFF. CDR3 bases: TGCGCCAGCAGCCAAGATCAAGCGGTACGGGGTGACAATGAGCAGTTCTTC.

This clonotype showed up many times. The V gene is TRBV2, the J gene TRBJ2-1, with D unresolved. The CDR3 extends over 14 amino acids. Germline CDR1 is SNHLY and CDR2 is FYNNEI. Trimming removed 2 bases at V and 3 bases at J, with 8 bases between. DNA for the CDR3: TGTGCCAGCAGTGAAAGGTCCTACTACAATGAGCAGTTCTTC. Translation: CASSERSYYNEQFF.

There are many counts of this clonotype. The V gene is TRBV20-1, the J gene TRBJ2-3; no definite D call. Germline CDR1 is DFQATT and CDR2 is SNEGSKA (reference sequence). V was shortened by 2 bases and J by 6 bases, with 15 bases between the two germline ends. The CDR3 contains 14 residues. The CDR3 DNA follows: TGCAGTGCTAGACCGACTGCCTTAGGTGATACGCAGTATTTT. This translates into CSARPTALGDTQYF.

V and J are TRBV7-6 and TRBJ2-1; D might be TRBD1 or TRBD2, each matching 5 bases. The length of the CDR3 is 12 residues. Trimming took 3 bases from V and 8 from J, leaving 8 bases between them. Germline loops: CDR1 SGHVS, CDR2 FNYEAQ. The DNA for the CDR3 is TGTGCCAGCAGCTTCGGGGCACATGAGCAGTTCTTC. This sequence encodes CASSFGAHEQFF.